This TCR beta chain emerged from a study of breast tumors, draining lymph nodes, adjacent tissues. In germline, CDR1 is DFQATT, CDR2 SNEGSKA (reference sequence). The CDR3 sequence is 13 residues long. Trimming took 5 bases from V and 2 from J, leaving 10 bases between them. Samples came from axillary lymph nodes draining the breast cancer. Study outcomes and limitations: Data fit most tumor T cells coming from lymph node, expanding in tumor. The lymph node origin of tumor T cells was framed as consistent with a hypothesis, not demonstrated. Tumors had less TCR diversity than lymph nodes, more than nontumor tissue.

In this sample, this clonotype turned up many times. The antigen is unknown. MiXCR, run by TCRdb on the multiplex PCR reads, gives a single entry per CDR3 protein. Of approximately 230,000 distinct CDR3 sequences listed, roughly a third are singletons. The sequence was obtained from a female donor with breast cancer. Some clones in this sample may be carry-over from other donors' samples. The specimen sequenced was axillary lymph node tissue. The chain carries TRBV20-1 and TRBJ1-5; D possibly corresponds to TRBD1 (6 bases). In DNA, the CDR3 is TGCAGTGCTTACAGACAGGGCAATCAGCCCCAGCATTTT. It translates to CSAYRQGNQPQHF.